The 13 T cell receptor beta chains reported below all come from one sample, sequenced in a study of T cells in Graves' hyperthyroidism and ophthalmopathy. Amplification yielded TCR beta CDR3 regions, with RNA transcripts as the source. The HTBI primer set served for first-round RT-PCR of the TCR CDR3. One entry per CDR3 protein, called by TCRdb with MiXCR from the multiplex PCR reads. The sample records hundreds of thousands of distinct CDR3 sequences, around 13% being singletons. The sequenced sample was blood. These receptors came from a woman between 40 and 55 years old with Graves' hyperthyroidism.

The chain employs TRBV7-9 and TRBJ2-1, with 8 bases matching TRBD1. CDR1 is SEHNR and CDR2 is FQNEAQ in the germline V gene (reference sequence). The CDR3 covers 14 residues. J lost 8 bases, V lost 4 bases, and 7 bases had no gene match. CDR3 in amino acids: CASSSGGAGYEQFF. The DNA of the CDR3 is TGTGCCAGCAGCTCAGGGGGCGCGGGGTATGAGCAGTTCTTC.

The sample holds a few counts of this clonotype. The CDR3 loop reads CASSTRAGVGTGELFF. For the CDR3, the DNA is TGTGCCAGCAGCACCCGAGCGGGAGTGGGGACCGGGGAGCTGTTTTTT. The chain is built from TRBV7-2 and TRBJ2-2; 8 bases line up with TRBD2. CDR3 size: 16 residues. The junction had 10 bases not matched to a gene; V was cut back by 5 bases and J by 5 bases. Germline V gene sequence: CDR1 SGHTA, CDR2 FQGNSA. The whole variable domain, filled in from reference TRBV7-2 and TRBJ2-2, reads GAGVSQSPSNKVTEKGKDVELRCDPISGHTALYWYRQSLGQGLEFLIYFQGNSAPDKSGLPSDRFSAERTGGSVSTLTIQRTQQEDSAVYLCASSTRAGVGTGELFFGEGSRLTVL.

The CDR3 region is CASESYYEQYF. The DNA of the CDR3 is TGTGCCTCTGAAAGTTACTACGAGCAGTACTTC. This rearrangement joins TRBV7-9 to TRBJ2-7; the D is unclear. Trimming cost V 11 bases and J 3 bases, with 11 bases left between them. This CDR3 is 11 amino acids long. Germline values: CDR1 SEHNR, CDR2 FQNEAQ (reference sequence).

This clonotype was seen many times. This chain links TRBV20-1 with TRBJ1-1; no clear D gene. Germline CDR1 reads DFQATT; CDR2 reads SNEGSKA (reference sequence). V lost 0 bases and J lost 0, with 14 bases in between. This CDR3 has 16 residues. CDR3 coding DNA: TGCAGTGCTAGAGACCCAGGCTCTAGGGTGAACACTGAAGCTTTCTTT. This codes for CSARDPGSRVNTEAFF.

This clonotype was counted ten times or more. The chain employs TRBV11-1 and TRBJ2-3; 9 bases align to TRBD2. This CDR3 is built from 15 residues. Germline V gene sequence: CDR1 SGHAT, CDR2 FQDESV (reference sequence). V lost 3 bases to trimming and J lost 0 bases; unmatched junction nucleotides: 1. The CDR3 here is CASSFSGRSTDTQYF. CDR3 DNA sequence: TGTGCCAGCAGCTTTAGCGGGAGAAGCACAGATACGCAGTATTTT. Together with reference TRBV11-1 and TRBJ2-3, the CDR3 gives the full variable domain: EAEVAQSPRYKITEKSQAVAFWCDPISGHATLYWYRQILGQGPELLVQFQDESVVDDSQLPKDRFSAERLKGVDSTLKIQPAELGDSAMYLCASSFSGRSTDTQYFGPGTRLTVL.

This chain links TRBV27 with TRBJ2-1, with 8 positions matching TRBD2. CDR3 size: 16 residues. The junction had 6 bases not matched to a gene; V was cut back by 2 bases and J by 3 bases. The germline V gene encodes CDR1 MNHEY and CDR2 SMNVEV (reference sequence). CDR3 region: CASSLIRTSGYNEQFF. DNA for the CDR3: TGTGCCAGCAGTTTAATCCGTACTAGCGGCTACAATGAGCAGTTCTTC.

Only a few counts were recorded for this clonotype. The V and J genes are TRBV20-1 and TRBJ2-5; D perhaps matches TRBD1 (7 bases). The CDR3 runs to 13 residues. CDR1 is DFQATT, CDR2 SNEGSKA, per germline (reference sequence). Trimming left V 6 bases short and J 5 bases short, with 16 bases between. CDR3 in DNA: TGCAGTGCCAGCAGGGGGGAAGGGGAGACCCAGTACTTC. This gives the protein CSASRGEGETQYF.

The chain uses TRBV7-8 and TRBJ2-7; the D is unclear. CDR1 is SGHVS, CDR2 FQNEAQ, per germline. Trimming stripped 2 bases from V and 6 bases from J, with 14 bases between. The CDR3 runs 14 residues. This CDR3 reads CASSLQPQAGEQYF. CDR3 coding DNA: TGTGCCAGCAGCTTACAACCTCAGGCTGGCGAGCAGTACTTC.

This clonotype is a singleton in its sample. This sequence joins TRBV4-1 and TRBJ2-1; D is perhaps TRBD1 or TRBD2 (5 bases each). Trimming removed 1 base at V and 6 bases at J, with 16 bases between. Germline V gene data show CDR1 as MGHRA and CDR2 as YSYEKL. The length of the CDR3 is 16 residues. The CDR3 DNA is TGCGCCAGCAGCCAAGTAGGACGGGACGAAAGCAATGAGCAGTTCTTC. This gives the protein CASSQVGRDESNEQFF.

The chain combines TRBV9 with TRBJ2-7, with TRBD2 matching over 10 bases. Germline values: CDR1 SGDLS, CDR2 YYNGEE. Trimming took 0 bases from V and 5 from J; bases not matched to a gene: 8. There are 16 residues in the CDR3. The CDR3 DNA is TGTGCCAGCAGCGTAGAACCTAGCGGGAGTTCCAACGAGCAGTACTTC. It translates to CASSVEPSGSSNEQYF.

This clonotype was seen repeatedly, ten times or more. The CDR3 region has the DNA TGTGCCAGCAGTTTAAAATACCGGATTAACTATGGCTACACCTTC. Translation gives CASSLKYRINYGYTF. V usage is TRBV27 and J usage is TRBJ1-2; D is ambiguous. V was cut by 2 bases and J by 1 base, with 11 bases left in between. CDR1 is MNHEY and CDR2 is SMNVEV in the germline V gene (reference sequence). The CDR3 contains 15 residues.

This clonotype has a handful of counts. The chain combines TRBV27 with TRBJ1-5; TRBD1 matches at 9 bases. The CDR3 has 14 residues. V lost 6 bases to trimming and J lost 7 bases; unmatched junction nucleotides: 7. Germline lookup yields CDR1 MNHEY and CDR2 SMNVEV (reference sequence). CDR3 nucleotides: TGTGCCAGCAGCATACAGGGGGCCAGACAGCCCCAGCATTTT. Amino acid sequence: CASSIQGARQPQHF.

The table lists this clonotype with many counts. The chain employs TRBV3-1 and TRBJ2-3; possibly TRBD2 for D (6 bases). The CDR3 is 13 residues long. Germline CDR1 and CDR2: LGHDT and YNNKEL (reference sequence). V was trimmed by 4 bases and J by 8 bases, leaving 13 bases between them. Here the CDR3 DNA reads TGTGCCAGCAGCCGACTCGGGGAGGTTACGCAGTATTTT. This gives the protein CASSRLGEVTQYF.